Presented here are 20 T cell receptor beta chains from one specimen sequenced in a study of T cells in Graves' hyperthyroidism and ophthalmopathy. TCR beta CDR3 region amplification was performed from RNA transcripts. The HTBI primer set served for first-round RT-PCR of the TCR CDR3. TCRdb reanalysed the multiplex PCR reads using MiXCR and keeps one entry per CDR3 protein. The repertoire holds a few hundred thousand distinct CDR3 sequences, with approximately 14% as singletons. The sequenced material came from blood. The receptors were gathered from a woman between 18 and 29 years old with Graves' hyperthyroidism.

This clonotype was observed at least ten times. The rearrangement joins TRBV5-1 to TRBJ2-7, with D possibly matching TRBD2 (6 bases). The CDR3 runs 16 residues. CDR1 SGHRS and CDR2 YFSETQ come from the germline V gene. The V gene lost 0 bases and the J gene lost 4 bases, with 17 bases spanning the gap. CDR3 protein: CASSLVRTTSPYEQYF. The CDR3 coding sequence is TGCGCCAGCAGCTTGGTGCGGACTACTAGTCCTTACGAGCAGTACTTC.

This clonotype was seen a handful of times. J is TRBJ2-5 and V is TRBV18, with a tentative D call TRBD1 (5 bases). This CDR3 has 15 amino acids. Germline loops: CDR1 KGHSH, CDR2 LQKENI. Trimming left V 2 bases short and J 4 bases short, with 14 bases between. The CDR3 spells CASSPSKGVRETQYF. The CDR3 bases are TGTGCCAGCTCACCATCTAAAGGGGTACGAGAGACCCAGTACTTC. Full variable domain (rest looked up from reference TRBV18 and TRBJ2-5): NAGVMQNPRHLVRRRGQEARLRCSPMKGHSHVYWYRQLPEEGLKFMVYLQKENIIDESGMPKERFSAEFPKEGPSILRIQQVVRGDSAAYFCASSPSKGVRETQYFGPGTRLLVL.

This clonotype was observed at least ten times. The chain recombines TRBV12-3 or TRBV12-4 with TRBJ1-1, with 7 bases matching TRBD1. CDR3 size: 14 residues. V shed 5 bases and J 6 bases; nucleotides not matched to a gene: 9. CDR3 sequence (DNA): TGTGCCAGCAGTGGACAGGCGACGATGGCTGAAGCTTTCTTT. Encoded protein: CASSGQATMAEAFF.

This clonotype was detected a few times. The rearrangement links TRBV6-1 to TRBJ2-7; D remains unclear. The CDR3 totals 13 residues. Trimming stripped 5 bases from V and 7 bases from J, with 15 bases between. Per the germline V gene, CDR1 is MNHNS and CDR2 is SASEGT. CDR3 residues: CASSFSPRFEQYF. For the CDR3, the DNA is TGTGCCAGCAGTTTTTCCCCAAGGTTTGAGCAGTACTTC.

With respect to this clonotype: A much bigger clone sits one base away, suggesting this may be a read error. The chain has TRBV11-2 and TRBJ2-1, with D possibly TRBD1 on 6 matching bases. CDR1 SGHAT and CDR2 FQNNGV come from the germline V gene. The CDR3 spans 13 residues. CDR3 sequence: CASSLAGDNEQLF. In DNA, the CDR3 is TGTGCCAGCAGCTTAGCTGGGGACAATGAGCAGCTCTTC.

Many counts were recorded for this clonotype. The chain combines TRBV20-1 with TRBJ1-1; D perhaps matches TRBD1 (5 bases). CDR3 length: 13 amino acids. V lost 1 base and J 5 bases, leaving 11 bases between the germline ends. The germline V gene has CDR1 DFQATT and CDR2 SNEGSKA (reference sequence). The CDR3 DNA follows: TGCAGTGCTAGAGTGGCGGGGCTGACTGAAGCTTTCTTT. Protein sequence: CSARVAGLTEAFF.

This clonotype was seen ten or more times. The V and J genes are TRBV2 and TRBJ1-5; D is ambiguous. The CDR3 covers 15 residues. Trimming removed 1 base from V and 3 bases from J, with 10 bases in between. The germline V gene encodes CDR1 SNHLY and CDR2 FYNNEI. CDR3 sequence: CASSEVRVLNQPQHF. The CDR3 DNA sequence: TGTGCCAGCAGTGAAGTGAGGGTCCTCAATCAGCCCCAGCATTTT.

With regard to this clonotype: This may come from a read error, since a much larger clone is one base off. The gene calls are TRBV28 and TRBJ2-5; D gene uncertain. The CDR3 is made up of 13 amino acids. CDR1 and CDR2 (germline): MDHEN, SYDVKM. The ends were cut back, 7 bases at V and 0 bases at J, with 9 bases in the middle. CDR3 in DNA: TGTGCCAGCACCCCTGGGTACCAAGAGACCCAGTACTTC. Amino acid sequence: CASTPGYQETQYF.

The chain joins TRBV29-1 to TRBJ2-5; D remains unclear. The V gene's germline CDR1 is SQVTM and CDR2 ANQGSEA. This CDR3 comprises 10 residues. With 7 bases removed from V and 5 bases from J, the gap between germline ends came to 8 bases. CDR3 region: CSAGAETQYF. In nucleotides, the CDR3 is TGCAGCGCCGGCGCGGAGACCCAGTACTTC.

The sample holds one count of this clonotype. The V call is TRBV6-1, the J call TRBJ1-4; no definite D call. Germline lookup yields CDR1 MNHNS and CDR2 SASEGT. Trimming pared 7 bases from V and 7 bases from J, leaving 16 bases between. The CDR3 is 14 residues long. CDR3 sequence reads: CASTDTKPAEKLFF. The CDR3 region has the DNA TGTGCCAGCACCGATACAAAGCCCGCTGAAAAACTGTTTTTT.

This clonotype was counted at least ten times. The rearrangement uses TRBV12-3 or TRBV12-4 and TRBJ2-7; D might be TRBD2 (7 bases). The CDR3 is 15 residues long. The germline V and J ends were trimmed by 3 bases and 6 bases, with 18 bases remaining between them. The chain's CDR3 is CASSFLSGEGGEQYF. The CDR3 coding sequence is TGTGCCAGCAGTTTCTTGTCGGGGGAGGGGGGCGAGCAGTACTTC.

This clonotype came up many times. J is TRBJ2-1 and V is TRBV6-1; 9 bases agree with TRBD1. The CDR3 is made up of 15 amino acids. Germline trimming cut 6 bases from V and 2 bases from J; bases unmatched to any gene: 5. In germline, CDR1 is MNHNS, CDR2 SASEGT. For the CDR3, the DNA is TGTGCCAGCAGGGGCACAGGGGGCACCTACAATGAGCAGTTCTTC. Translating it yields CASRGTGGTYNEQFF.

The rearrangement uses TRBV5-6 and TRBJ1-5, with D possibly being TRBD1 (6 bases). This CDR3 has 16 residues. V was cut by 3 bases and J by 1 base, with 14 bases left in between. Germline lookup yields CDR1 SGHDT and CDR2 YYEEEE. The CDR3, as DNA: TGTGCCAGCAGCTCTACAGGGACCGCGAGCAATCAGCCCCAGCATTTT. It encodes CASSSTGTASNQPQHF. The variable domain in full, completed from reference TRBV5-6 and TRBJ1-5, reads DAGVTQSPTHLIKTRGQQVTLRCSPKSGHDTVSWYQQALGQGPQFIFQYYEEEERQRGNFPDRFSGHQFPNYSSELNVNALLLGDSALYLCASSSTGTASNQPQHFGDGTRLSIL.

This clonotype was observed at least ten times. The genes are TRBV20-1 and TRBJ2-4; the match to TRBD1 covers 8 bases. The CDR3 sequence is 17 residues long. Germline V gives CDR1 DFQATT, CDR2 SNEGSKA (reference sequence). V shed 6 bases, J shed 4 bases, and the junction held 17 bases outside the gene matches. The CDR3 loop is CSAQLTGGSGIKNIQYF. DNA of the CDR3: TGCAGTGCCCAGCTTACAGGGGGTTCGGGGATAAAAAACATTCAGTACTTC.

This clonotype was observed many times. The chain links TRBV18 to TRBJ1-5; tentatively, D is TRBD1 (5 bases). The CDR3 extends over 15 amino acids. Deletions cut 5 bases from V and 2 bases from J, with 13 bases between. CDR1 is KGHSH and CDR2 is LQKENI in the germline V gene. The CDR3 protein is CASSSRDGRNQPQHF. CDR3 DNA: TGTGCCAGCTCATCCCGGGACGGACGCAATCAGCCCCAGCATTTT.

This clonotype came up many times. The gene calls are TRBV20-1 and TRBJ1-2; 7 nucleotides match TRBD1. Per the germline V gene, CDR1 is DFQATT and CDR2 is SNEGSKA (reference sequence). CDR3 length: 15 residues. The junction had 9 bases not matched to a gene; V was cut back by 2 bases and J by 3 bases. The CDR3 bases are TGCAGTGCTAGAACCCAGGGGGTCAATGACTATGGCTACACCTTC. Amino acids: CSARTQGVNDYGYTF.

The rearrangement links TRBV7-9 to TRBJ2-7; D gene ambiguous. There are 12 residues in the CDR3. Trimming left V 3 bases short and J 6 bases short, with 9 bases between. Germline CDR1 SEHNR, CDR2 FQNEAQ (reference sequence). CDR3 region: CASSFRPCEQYF. DNA for the CDR3: TGTGCCAGCAGCTTTCGACCCTGCGAGCAGTACTTC.

This clonotype was counted many times. The rearrangement joins TRBV29-1 to TRBJ2-1; TRBD2 agrees at 11 bases. Germline CDR1 SQVTM, CDR2 ANQGSEA. The CDR3 sequence is 14 residues long. V shed 1 base and J 7 bases; nucleotides not matched to a gene: 3. For the CDR3, the DNA is TGCAGCGTTGAAGCTAGCGGGAGGTGGAATGAGCAGTTCTTC. It translates to CSVEASGRWNEQFF.

The table lists this clonotype with many counts. The V call is TRBV10-3, the J call TRBJ2-6; D is perhaps TRBD2 (7 bases). Per the germline V gene, CDR1 is ENHRY and CDR2 is SYGVKD. The CDR3 spans 16 residues. Trimming stripped 0 bases from V and 4 bases from J, with 10 bases between. CDR3 nucleotide sequence: TGTGCCATCAGTGAGTCAGGGGGGGCCGGGGCCAACGTCCTGACTTTC. As protein: CAISESGGAGANVLTF.

This clonotype was counted at least ten times. The CDR3 nucleotides read TGCAGCGTTGGAGCCGCCAGGGGAGGCTCGACGGATACGCAGTATTTT. Encoded protein: CSVGAARGGSTDTQYF. The chain carries TRBV29-1 and TRBJ2-3, with D tentatively TRBD1 or TRBD2 (6 bases each). The germline CDR1 and CDR2 sequences are SQVTM and ANQGSEA. Trimming cost V 4 bases and J 6 bases, with 23 bases left between them. This CDR3 has 16 residues.